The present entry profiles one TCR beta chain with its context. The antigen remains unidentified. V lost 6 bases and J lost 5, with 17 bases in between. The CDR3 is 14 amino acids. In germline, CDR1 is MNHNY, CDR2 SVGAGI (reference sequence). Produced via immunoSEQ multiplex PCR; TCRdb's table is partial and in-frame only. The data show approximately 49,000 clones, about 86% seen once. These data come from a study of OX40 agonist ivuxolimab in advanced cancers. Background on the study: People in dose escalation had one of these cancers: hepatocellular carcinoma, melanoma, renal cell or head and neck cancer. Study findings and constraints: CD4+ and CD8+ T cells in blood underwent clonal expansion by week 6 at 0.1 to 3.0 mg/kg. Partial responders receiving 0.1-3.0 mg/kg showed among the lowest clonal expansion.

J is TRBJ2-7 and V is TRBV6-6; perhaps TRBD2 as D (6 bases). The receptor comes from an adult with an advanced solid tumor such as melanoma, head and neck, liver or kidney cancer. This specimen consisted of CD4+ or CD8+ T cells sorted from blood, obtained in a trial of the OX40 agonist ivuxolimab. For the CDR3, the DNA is TGTGCCAGCAGCCTCTTGGAGGGGATCGACGAGCAGTACGTC. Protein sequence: CASSLLEGIDEQYV.